This entry lists 32 T cell receptor beta chains sequenced from one sample in a study of cytomegalovirus exposure and HLA in healthy donors. This PCR relied on a set of 60 Vbeta primers and 13 Jbeta primers. TCRdb keeps only in-frame clones here, not all; method: immunoSEQ multiplex PCR. This sample carries about 160,000 clones, 80% to 90% of them seen once, and the ten largest clones take roughly 6.7%. The sequenced sample consisted of PBMCs. These receptors all stem from a man aged 45 to 65 in good health and CMV-seropositive.

This clone was observed a few times. The J gene is TRBJ2-2, the V gene TRBV27; TRBD2 might be the D (6 bases). Germline-derived CDR1 and CDR2 are MNHEY and SMNVEV (reference sequence). Trimming shortened V by 3 bases and J by 3 bases, and 8 bases separated the two germline ends. This CDR3 contains 14 residues. CDR3 nucleotide sequence: TGTGCCAGCAGTTTGAGGGACTACACCGGGGAGCTGTTTTTT. This gives the protein CASSLRDYTGELFF.

This sequence joins TRBV6-5 and TRBJ1-5; no clear D. The germline V gene encodes CDR1 MNHEY and CDR2 SVGAGI. The CDR3 has 13 residues. V lost 0 bases to trimming and J lost 5 bases, with 5 bases between them. CDR3 sequence reads: CASSYSEDQPQHF. CDR3 DNA: TGTGCCAGCAGTTACTCGGAGGATCAGCCCCAGCATTTT.

The chain recombines TRBV6-1 with TRBJ2-6; D remains unclear. V lost 10 bases and J lost 4, with 14 bases in between. Germline V gene data show CDR1 as MNHNS and CDR2 as SASEGT. The CDR3 spans 14 residues. Written as DNA, the CDR3 is TGTGCCATTATGGGCGATTTCGGGGCCAACGTCCTGACTTTC. Protein: CAIMGDFGANVLTF.

The count of this clone is one. The chain is built from TRBV11-2 and TRBJ2-7; D is uncertain. This CDR3 spans 12 amino acids. V lost 0 bases and J 6 bases, leaving 6 bases between the germline ends. Per the germline V gene, CDR1 is SGHAT and CDR2 is FQNNGV. The CDR3 DNA reads as TGTGCCAGCAGCTTAGACCGTCTCGAGCAGTACTTC. This sequence encodes CASSLDRLEQYF.

CDR3 in amino acids: CASSDKSEAFF. In DNA form, the CDR3 reads TGTGCCAGCTCGGACAAGAGTGAAGCTTTCTTT. The chain carries TRBV18 and TRBJ1-1, with a possible D match to TRBD1 (5 bases). The CDR3 runs 11 residues. The V and J ends lost 6 bases and 7 bases respectively, with 9 bases between them. CDR1 is KGHSH and CDR2 is LQKENI in the germline V gene.

J is TRBJ2-3 and V is TRBV7-9; the D is unclear. Trimming took 5 bases from V and 2 from J, leaving 5 bases between them. The germline V gene encodes CDR1 SEHNR and CDR2 FQNEAQ (reference sequence). The CDR3 spans 12 residues. The CDR3 reads CASSPDTDTQYF. The CDR3 bases are TGTGCCAGCAGCCCAGACACAGATACGCAGTATTTT.

The chain recombines TRBV5-6 with TRBJ2-7, with 7 nucleotides matching TRBD2. Germline V gene lookup returns CDR1 SGHDT and CDR2 YYEEEE. The CDR3 is 15 amino acids. The V segment lost 4 bases and the J segment 0 bases; nucleotides outside the gene matches: 7. The CDR3 reads CASSPEGRVSYEQYF. CDR3 in DNA: TGTGCCAGCAGCCCGGAGGGGAGGGTCTCCTACGAGCAGTACTTC.

V usage is TRBV6-5 and J usage is TRBJ2-7, with 8 bases matching TRBD1. V shed 5 bases, J shed 1 base, and the junction held 7 bases outside the gene matches. Germline CDR1 reads MNHEY; CDR2 reads SVGAGI. The CDR3 loop spans 15 amino acids. The CDR3 DNA reads as TGTGCCAGCAGTACCCGACAGGGGCTTTCCTACGAGCAGTACTTC. This gives the protein CASSTRQGLSYEQYF.

This clone has a single count. This sequence joins TRBV6-1 and TRBJ2-7, with D possibly TRBD2 on 6 matching bases. The V gene lost 2 bases and the J gene lost 5 bases, with 16 bases spanning the gap. The CDR3 has 15 amino acids. From germline, CDR1 is MNHNS and CDR2 SASEGT. CDR3 nucleotide sequence: TGTGCCAGCAGTGAAATCGGGCGGGATCGTGACGAGCAGTACGTC. Protein sequence: CASSEIGRDRDEQYV.

The V call is TRBV19, the J call TRBJ1-2; D not resolved. Germline V gives CDR1 LNHDA, CDR2 SQIVND (reference sequence). The CDR3 contains 12 residues. The V and J ends lost 4 bases and 8 bases respectively, with 11 bases between them. The CDR3 reads CASSKEGRGYTF. CDR3 DNA sequence: TGTGCCAGTAGTAAGGAGGGTCGCGGCTACACCTTC.

The rearrangement uses TRBV27 and TRBJ1-1; the D gene is possibly TRBD1 (6 bases). This CDR3 has 12 amino acids. V was pared by 2 bases and J by 7 bases, with 8 bases between. Germline-derived CDR1 and CDR2 are MNHEY and SMNVEV (reference sequence). The CDR3 sequence is CASSLVQGEAFF. In DNA form, the CDR3 reads TGTGCCAGCAGTTTAGTACAGGGTGAAGCTTTCTTT.

This clone was observed a handful of times. The chain has TRBV11-2 and TRBJ2-5; no clear D gene. The germline gives CDR1 SGHAT, CDR2 FQNNGV. This CDR3 contains 13 residues. Trimming left V 4 bases short and J 0 bases short, with 6 bases between. The CDR3 bases are TGTGCCAGCAGCTCCAGGTACCAAGAGACCCAGTACTTC. Its translation: CASSSRYQETQYF.

This chain connects TRBV30 to TRBJ2-7; 7 nucleotides line up with TRBD1. Germline CDR1 reads GTSNPN; CDR2 reads SVGIG (reference sequence). The CDR3 has 12 amino acids. J gave up 3 bases and V 2 bases, and 1 base lay outside the gene matches. CDR3 loop: CAWSNRGYEQYV. The CDR3 DNA sequence: TGTGCCTGGAGTAACAGGGGCTACGAGCAGTACGTC.

The CDR3 loop reads CASGYTGANYGYTF. Here the CDR3 DNA reads TGTGCCAGCGGATATACAGGGGCTAACTATGGCTACACCTTC. The chain recombines TRBV6-5 with TRBJ1-2; 7 bases align to TRBD1. The CDR3 sequence is 14 residues long. Germline values: CDR1 MNHEY, CDR2 SVGAGI. V shed 8 bases, J shed 0 bases, and the junction held 6 bases outside the gene matches.

The rearrangement joins TRBV5-6 to TRBJ2-5; maybe TRBD1 (5 bases). The CDR3 spans 14 residues. V dropped 1 base and J dropped 4 bases, with 11 bases sitting between them. Germline V gene data show CDR1 as SGHDT and CDR2 as YYEEEE. Here the CDR3 reads CASSLLGARETQYF. The CDR3 DNA reads TGTGCCAGCAGCTTGCTTGGGGCTAGAGAGACCCAGTACTTC.

V and J are TRBV5-4 and TRBJ2-2; 9 positions agree with TRBD1. Germline loops: CDR1 SGHNT, CDR2 YYREEE (reference sequence). This CDR3 is 16 amino acids long. V lost 4 bases, J lost 5 bases, and 9 bases stayed unmatched. The CDR3 nucleotides read TGTGCCAGCAGCCGGTCGGACAGGGGCAGAACCGGGGAGCTGTTTTTT. Protein: CASSRSDRGRTGELFF.

The chain is built from TRBV16 and TRBJ2-1; 9 bases map to TRBD1. The CDR3 has 14 amino acids. Germline V gene lookup returns CDR1 KGHSY and CDR2 FQNENV. After removal of 4 bases from V and 6 bases from J, the junction contained 4 bases not matched to a gene. The CDR3 loop reads CASSLRDRVNEQFF. Here the CDR3 DNA reads TGTGCCAGCAGCCTCCGGGACAGGGTCAATGAGCAGTTCTTC.

The chain has TRBV2 and TRBJ2-3; 8 nucleotides match TRBD1. Germline V gives CDR1 SNHLY, CDR2 FYNNEI. CDR3 size: 14 residues. V dropped 6 bases and J dropped 3; count of bases not matched to a gene: 5. CDR3 in amino acids: CASRRQGRTDTQYF. The CDR3 DNA follows: TGTGCCAGCAGGAGACAGGGGAGGACAGATACGCAGTATTTT. The full variable domain, its missing parts supplied by reference TRBV2 and TRBJ2-3, is EPEVTQTPSHQVTQMGQEVILRCVPISNHLYFYWYRQILGQKVEFLVSFYNNEISEKSEIFDDQFSVERPDGSNFTLKIRSTKLEDSAMYFCASRRQGRTDTQYFGPGTRLTVL.

This chain joins TRBV11-1 and TRBJ2-7; 8 bases align to TRBD1. Germline CDR1 and CDR2: SGHAT and FQDESV (reference sequence). The V segment lost 5 bases and the J segment 3 bases; nucleotides outside the gene matches: 6. The CDR3 runs to 14 residues. For the CDR3, the DNA is TGTGCCAGCAGCCCACAGGGGGGAAACTACGAGCAGTACTTC. Its protein is CASSPQGGNYEQYF.

This clone was recorded a few times. V and J are TRBV20-1 and TRBJ2-3, with TRBD1 as a possible D gene (5 bases). This CDR3 region has 11 residues. V was cut by 8 bases and J by 2 bases, with 8 bases left in between. CDR1 and CDR2 from the germline V gene are DFQATT and SNEGSKA (reference sequence). CDR3 protein: CSSRATDTQYF. The DNA of the CDR3 is TGCAGTTCCAGGGCCACAGATACGCAGTATTTT.

This chain joins TRBV19 and TRBJ2-2; 7 bases are a match to TRBD1. The germline V gene has CDR1 LNHDA and CDR2 SQIVND (reference sequence). The CDR3 is 17 residues long. V lost 9 bases to trimming and J lost 7 bases; unmatched junction nucleotides: 20. The CDR3 DNA sequence: TGTGCCAGAACTCGACCAACCTACAGGGGAAAGGGCGGGGAGCTGTTTTTT. Residues: CARTRPTYRGKGGELFF.

The chain has TRBV6-5 and TRBJ2-5, with D perhaps TRBD2 (6 bases). The length of the CDR3 is 12 residues. Germline V gene sequence: CDR1 MNHEY, CDR2 SVGAGI. Trimming took 8 bases from V and 1 from J, leaving 8 bases between them. CDR3 sequence: CASRDFQETQYF. CDR3 bases: TGTGCCAGCCGGGACTTCCAAGAGACCCAGTACTTC.

This clone was counted a single time. This rearrangement joins TRBV27 to TRBJ1-6; 10 nucleotides agree with TRBD1. Germline V gene data show CDR1 as MNHEY and CDR2 as SMNVEV (reference sequence). The trim removed 1 base at V and 14 bases at J, leaving 8 bases unmatched. The CDR3 is made up of 15 amino acids. The CDR3 nucleotides are TGTGCCAGCAGTTTATTAGGACAGGGGGGGACCGCCCTCCACTTT. Translated, it gives CASSLLGQGGTALHF.

This sequence joins TRBV19 and TRBJ2-3; a weak D match, TRBD2 (6 bases). V shed 9 bases and J shed 6 bases, with 19 bases lying between them. This CDR3 has 14 amino acids. Germline V CDR1 and CDR2: LNHDA, SQIVND (reference sequence). This CDR3 is CASGRGSYADTQYF. The CDR3 region has the DNA TGTGCCAGCGGACGGGGGAGCTACGCCGATACGCAGTATTTT. The complete variable domain, with remaining parts taken from reference TRBV19 and TRBJ2-3, reads DGGITQSPKYLFRKEGQNVTLSCEQNLNHDAMYWYRQDPGQGLRLIYYSQIVNDFQKGDIAEGYSVSREKKESFPLTVTSAQKNPTAFYLCASGRGSYADTQYFGPGTRLTVL.

The genes are TRBV5-4 and TRBJ2-1; D ambiguous. Per germline, CDR1 SGHNT and CDR2 YYREEE (reference sequence). The CDR3 consists of 13 residues. V lost 1 base to trimming and J lost 7 bases, with 9 bases between them. The CDR3 nucleotides are TGTGCCAGCAGCTTGACTACCTCTAATGAGCAGTTCTTC. This translates into CASSLTTSNEQFF.

The genes are TRBV7-3 and TRBJ2-2, with D possibly being TRBD2 (6 bases). This CDR3 contains 14 residues. Trimming removed 5 bases from V and 8 bases from J, with 15 bases in between. Germline-derived CDR1 and CDR2 are SGHTA and FQGTGA. The CDR3 here is CASSLTSTPGELFF. Written as DNA, the CDR3 is TGTGCCAGCAGCCTCACTAGCACCCCAGGGGAGCTGTTTTTT.

V gene TRBV14 combines with J gene TRBJ2-1; 12 bases map to TRBD2. Unmatched junction bases numbered 2, after V lost 4 bases and J lost 4 bases. The germline CDR1 and CDR2 sequences are SGHDN and FVKESK. CDR3 size: 15 residues. The CDR3 DNA is TGTGCCAGCAGCCCACTAGCGGGGGGTTACAATGAGCAGTTCTTC. This sequence encodes CASSPLAGGYNEQFF. Variable domain in full (rest from reference TRBV14 and TRBJ2-1): EAGVTQFPSHSVIEKGQTVTLRCDPISGHDNLYWYRRVMGKEIKFLLHFVKESKQDESGMPNNRFLAERTGGTYSTLKVQPAELEDSGVYFCASSPLAGGYNEQFFGPGTRLTVL.

The chain is built from TRBV28 and TRBJ2-2, with 7 bases aligning to TRBD2. V was pared by 7 bases and J by 6 bases, with 14 bases of the junction left unmatched. Germline loops: CDR1 MDHEN, CDR2 SYDVKM. This CDR3 is 16 amino acids long. Here the CDR3 reads CASTSQVAGRAGELFF. The CDR3 coding sequence is TGTGCCAGCACCTCTCAGGTGGCAGGGAGGGCCGGGGAGCTGTTTTTT.

This clone has a single count. The chain uses TRBV5-1 and TRBJ1-1; possible D gene TRBD1, 6 bases. The CDR3 consists of 14 residues. Trimming took off 1 base at V and 7 bases at J, with 14 bases between the two ends. CDR1 is SGHRS and CDR2 is YFSETQ in the germline V gene. The CDR3 DNA is TGCGCCAGCAGCTTGCGTCGGGGGGCGAGTGAAGCTTTCTTT. This translates into CASSLRRGASEAFF.

About this clone itself: This sample includes further DNA sequences coding for the same CDR3. This chain joins TRBV15 and TRBJ1-5, with a weak D call TRBD1 (6 bases). From germline, CDR1 is LNHNV and CDR2 YYDKDF (reference sequence). The CDR3 loop spans 14 amino acids. V was clipped by 5 bases and J by 7 bases, with 15 bases between them. The CDR3 DNA follows: TGTGCCACCAGCGCAGACAGGAACGTCCAGCCCCAGCATTTT. This sequence encodes CATSADRNVQPQHF. The full variable domain, its missing parts supplied by reference TRBV15 and TRBJ1-5, is DAMVIQNPRYQVTQFGKPVTLSCSQTLNHNVMYWYQQKSSQAPKLLFHYYDKDFNNEADTPDNFQSRRPNTSFCFLDIRSPGLGDTAMYLCATSADRNVQPQHFGDGTRLSIL.

The gene calls are TRBV14 and TRBJ1-2; 7 bases line up with TRBD1. The CDR3 runs to 15 residues. Germline V CDR1 and CDR2: SGHDN, FVKESK. J gave up 6 bases and V 0 bases, and 7 bases lay outside the gene matches. Here the CDR3 reads CASSQDRRGRDGYTF. CDR3 DNA sequence: TGTGCCAGCAGCCAAGACCGGAGGGGGCGGGATGGCTACACCTTC.

V is TRBV5-6 and J is TRBJ2-3; D is possibly TRBD2 (6 bases). Germline CDR1 and CDR2: SGHDT and YYEEEE. The CDR3 has 15 amino acids. Trimming pared 0 bases from V and 2 bases from J, leaving 10 bases between. The CDR3 spells CASSLAVADTDTQYF. The CDR3 DNA reads TGTGCCAGCAGCTTGGCGGTAGCGGACACAGATACGCAGTATTTT.